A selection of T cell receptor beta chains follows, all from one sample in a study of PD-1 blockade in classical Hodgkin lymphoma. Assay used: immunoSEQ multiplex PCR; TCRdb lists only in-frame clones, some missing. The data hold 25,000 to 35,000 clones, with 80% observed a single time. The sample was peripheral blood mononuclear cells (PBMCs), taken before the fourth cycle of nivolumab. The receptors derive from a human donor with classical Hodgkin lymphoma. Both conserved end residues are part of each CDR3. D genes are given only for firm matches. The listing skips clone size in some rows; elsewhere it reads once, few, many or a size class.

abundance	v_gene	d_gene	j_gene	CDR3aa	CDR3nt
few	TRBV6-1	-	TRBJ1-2	CASSEAPIGGYGYTF	TGTGCCAGCAGTGAGGCTCCTATTGGAGGCTATGGCTACACCTTC
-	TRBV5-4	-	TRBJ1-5	CASSLEPNQPQHF	TGTGCCAGCAGTTTGGAACCCAATCAGCCCCAGCATTTT
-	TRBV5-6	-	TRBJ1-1	CASSLGETRIMNTEAFF	TGTGCCAGCAGCTTGGGGGAAACCAGGATTATGAACACTGAAGCCTTCTTT
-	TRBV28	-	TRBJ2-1	CASSPLGNEQFF	TGTGCCAGCAGCCCCTTAGGCAATGAGCAGTTCTTC
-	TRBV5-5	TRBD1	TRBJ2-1	CASSTTGNEQFF	TGTGCCAGCAGCACGACAGGGAACGAGCAGTTCTTC
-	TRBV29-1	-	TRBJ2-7	CSVVTGYTYEQYF	TGCAGCGTTGTAACAGGGTATACCTACGAGCAGTACTTC
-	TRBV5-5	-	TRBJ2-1	CASSLPGYDNEQFF	TGTGCCAGCAGCTTGCCCGGGTATGACAATGAGCAGTTCTTC
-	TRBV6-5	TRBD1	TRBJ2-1	CASSTPGGLGNEQFF	TGTGCCAGCAGTACGCCAGGGGGCTTGGGAAATGAGCAGTTCTTC
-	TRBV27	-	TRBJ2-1	CASQTSRYNEQFF	TGTGCCAGCCAGACTAGTCGATACAATGAGCAGTTCTTC
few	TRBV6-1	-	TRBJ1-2	CASVRGAGYTF	TGTGCCAGCGTCCGGGGGGCTGGCTACACCTTC
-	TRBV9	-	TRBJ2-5	CASSLGWASVQETQYF	TGTGCCAGCAGCCTAGGTTGGGCTAGCGTACAAGAGACCCAGTACTTC
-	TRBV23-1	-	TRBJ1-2	CASSQDRLTGGYTF	TGCGCCAGCAGCCAAGACAGGTTGACTGGTGGCTACACCTTC
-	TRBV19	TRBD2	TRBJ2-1	CASSIRTSSLVSEQFF	TGTGCCAGTAGTATTAGGACTAGCAGTTTGGTAAGTGAGCAGTTCTTC
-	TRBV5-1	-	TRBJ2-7	CASSRRDSHYEQYF	TGCGCCAGCAGCAGGCGGGACAGTCACTACGAGCAGTACTTC
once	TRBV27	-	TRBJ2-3	CASTIDRGADTQYF	TGTGCCAGCACCATAGACAGAGGAGCTGATACGCAGTATTTT
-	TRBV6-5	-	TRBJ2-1	CATRRVEQFF	TGTGCCACCCGTCGGGTTGAGCAGTTCTTC